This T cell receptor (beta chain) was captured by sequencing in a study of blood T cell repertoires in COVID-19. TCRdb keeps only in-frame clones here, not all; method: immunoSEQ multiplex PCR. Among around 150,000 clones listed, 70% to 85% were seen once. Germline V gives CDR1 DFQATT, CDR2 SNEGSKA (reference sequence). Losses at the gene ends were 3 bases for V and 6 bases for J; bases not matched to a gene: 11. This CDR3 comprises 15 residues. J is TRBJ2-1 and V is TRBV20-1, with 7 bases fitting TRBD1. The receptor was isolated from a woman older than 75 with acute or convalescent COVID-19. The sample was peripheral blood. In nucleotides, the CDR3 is TGCAGTGCTAGTCAAGGGGGCTATTTATCCAATGAGCAGTTCTTC. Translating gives CSASQGGYLSNEQFF.